One sample yielded the 5 T cell receptor beta chains listed below, sequenced in a study of response to subunit inactivated influenza vaccine. Each CDR3 protein gets one entry after TCRdb re-called the RT-PCR reads with MiXCR. The data contain hundreds of thousands of distinct CDR3 sequences, over 9.5% of them seen just once; the ten biggest clones take up 12%. The sample consisted of PBMCs from blood, taken 45 days after vaccination. The receptors were sampled from a man between 45 and 60 years old who received an inactivated influenza vaccine.

In its sample, this clonotype was seen a few times. The genes are TRBV29-1 and TRBJ2-7, with 7 bases that match TRBD2. Germline V gives CDR1 SQVTM, CDR2 ANQGSEA. Losses at the gene ends were 4 bases for V and 5 bases for J; bases not matched to a gene: 5. The CDR3 is 12 residues long. The CDR3 reads CSVGWEGNEQYF. The CDR3 DNA follows: TGCAGCGTTGGGTGGGAGGGGAACGAGCAGTACTTC.

This clonotype was counted between two and nine times. The chain employs TRBV11-2 and TRBJ2-5; 10 nucleotides match TRBD2. In germline, CDR1 is SGHAT, CDR2 FQNNGV. The V and J ends lost 0 bases and 1 base, in that order; junction bases with no gene match: 2. There are 16 residues in the CDR3. The CDR3 is CASSLEVAGGQETQYF. DNA of the CDR3: TGTGCCAGCAGCTTAGAGGTAGCGGGGGGCCAAGAGACCCAGTACTTC.

The rearrangement joins TRBV4-3 to TRBJ2-3; 10 bases fit TRBD2. V lost 0 bases to trimming and J lost 6 bases; unmatched junction nucleotides: 6. This CDR3 contains 16 residues. Germline V gives CDR1 LGHNA, CDR2 YSLEER. CDR3 sequence (DNA): TGCGCCAGCAGCCAAGATTCTAGCGGGAGATATGATACGCAGTATTTT. Translated, it gives CASSQDSSGRYDTQYF.

The J gene is TRBJ2-3, the V gene TRBV7-3; 8 bases are shared with TRBD2. This CDR3 comprises 16 residues. V trimming: 11 bases; J trimming: 4 bases; junction bases outside the gene matches: 17. Germline V gene sequence: CDR1 SGHTA, CDR2 FQGTGA. For the CDR3, the DNA is TGTGCCGGCGAGGGGGTGGAGGGACTAGTTTCAGATACGCAGTATTTT. This translates into CAGEGVEGLVSDTQYF.

This clonotype was observed a handful of times. CDR3 loop: CASSLSRGAYEQYF. CDR3 in DNA: TGTGCCAGCAGCTTAAGCAGGGGTGCCTACGAGCAGTACTTC. The V gene is TRBV7-2, the J gene TRBJ2-7; a possible D gene is TRBD1 (6 bases). CDR1 and CDR2 (germline): SGHTA, FQGNSA. The ends were cut back, 2 bases at V and 2 bases at J, with 10 bases in the middle. The CDR3 spans 14 residues.